This T cell receptor (beta chain) emerged from a study of blood T cell repertoires in COVID-19. Across the whole study: Researchers got acute and convalescent COVID-19 samples from the United States, Italy and Spain. From T cells, B-cell-depleted T cells, or PBMCs came the material, which was cDNA or gDNA.

This clone has a single count. CDR3 length: 17 residues. Germline V CDR1 and CDR2: MGHRA, YSYEKL. V lost 0 bases, J lost 4 bases, and 8 bases stayed unmatched. In the authors' workflow: Quantification of nucleated cells was approximated via reference gene primer amplification. Sequencing used immunoSEQ multiplex PCR; TCRdb keeps in-frame clones, though not all of them. V and J calls plus clone size are reproduced from that table; the DNA served to infer D and trimming. This table has tens of thousands of clones, around four fifths appearing once. This rearrangement joins TRBV4-1 to TRBJ1-2; TRBD1 aligns across 10 bases. The source of this sequence is a human donor in a cohort sampled during active COVID-19. The sequencing input was peripheral blood. The CDR3 DNA sequence: TGCGCCAGCAGCCAAGATAGCCCGGGACAGGGGACCTATGGCTACACCTTC. This sequence encodes CASSQDSPGQGTYGYTF.